These T cell receptor beta chains were read from a single sample in a study of CD8 T cells in Susac syndrome. TCRdb passed the immunoSEQ multiplex PCR reads through MiXCR, listing each CDR3 protein once. The profile shows about 200,000 distinct CDR3 sequences, 90% to 95% of them singletons. Material: CD4+ T cells from PBMCs. Every receptor here comes from a human donor with multiple sclerosis. Each CDR3 is given with its conserved first and last residue. A D gene is named only where the DNA matches it firmly. Only some rows state a clone size, as once, few, many or a class for expanded clones.

cdr3_aa: CSARGAQGGVYNSPLHF
cdr3_nt: TGCAGTGCTAGAGGGGCGCAGGGCGGTGTTTATAATTCACCCCTCCACTTT
j_call: TRBJ1-6
v_call: TRBV20-1
cdr3_length: 17
clone_size: -
d_call: -

cdr3_aa: CASSPHDRGRNTQYF
cdr3_nt: TGTGCCAGCAGTCCGCATGACAGGGGGCGAAATACGCAGTATTTT
j_call: TRBJ2-3
v_call: TRBV27
cdr3_length: 15
clone_size: once
d_call: TRBD1

cdr3_aa: CASSPAGALEAFF
cdr3_nt: TGTGCCAGCAGCCCGGCCGGAGCCTTGGAAGCTTTCTTT
j_call: TRBJ1-1
v_call: TRBV7-9
cdr3_length: 13
clone_size: -
d_call: -

cdr3_aa: CASGLDRGQPQHF
cdr3_nt: TGTGCTAGTGGTTTGGACAGGGGCCAGCCCCAGCATTTT
j_call: TRBJ1-5
v_call: TRBV12-5
cdr3_length: 13
clone_size: -
d_call: TRBD1

cdr3_aa: CASSVDLVSNTEAFF
cdr3_nt: TGTGCCAGCAGCGTAGATTTGGTGTCGAACACTGAAGCTTTCTTT
j_call: TRBJ1-1
v_call: TRBV9
cdr3_length: 15
clone_size: -
d_call: -

cdr3_aa: CASSSQWGSYNEQFF
cdr3_nt: TGTGCCAGCAGCTCCCAGTGGGGCTCCTACAATGAGCAGTTCTTC
j_call: TRBJ2-1
v_call: TRBV14
cdr3_length: 15
clone_size: -
d_call: -

cdr3_aa: CASTFGGDQPQHF
cdr3_nt: TGTGCCAGCACCTTCGGTGGGGATCAGCCCCAGCATTTT
j_call: TRBJ1-5
v_call: TRBV12-3/TRBV12-4
cdr3_length: 13
clone_size: once
d_call: -

cdr3_aa: CASSPPILPYEQYF
cdr3_nt: TGTGCCAGCTCACCACCGATCCTTCCCTACGAGCAGTACTTC
j_call: TRBJ2-7
v_call: TRBV18
cdr3_length: 14
clone_size: -
d_call: -

cdr3_aa: CAARPSDQETQYF
cdr3_nt: TGTGCCGCACGACCTAGCGACCAAGAGACCCAGTACTTC
j_call: TRBJ2-5
v_call: TRBV10-3
cdr3_length: 13
clone_size: -
d_call: -

cdr3_aa: CSASDRGRTGELFF
cdr3_nt: TGCAGTGCTTCCGACAGGGGAAGAACCGGGGAGCTGTTTTTT
j_call: TRBJ2-2
v_call: TRBV20-1
cdr3_length: 14
clone_size: -
d_call: TRBD1

cdr3_aa: CASSDQTTGNTEAFF
cdr3_nt: TGTGCCAGCAGCGACCAAACTACAGGGAACACTGAAGCTTTCTTT
j_call: TRBJ1-1
v_call: TRBV6-6
cdr3_length: 15
clone_size: -
d_call: -

cdr3_aa: CSAEGPRDEKLFF
cdr3_nt: TGCAGTGCAGAGGGGCCGAGGGATGAAAAACTGTTTTTT
j_call: TRBJ1-4
v_call: TRBV20-1
cdr3_length: 13
clone_size: -
d_call: -

cdr3_aa: CACNPGQGLFGGYTF
cdr3_nt: TGTGCCTGCAACCCGGGACAGGGCCTTTTCGGCGGCTACACCTTC
j_call: TRBJ1-2
v_call: TRBV30
cdr3_length: 15
clone_size: -
d_call: TRBD1

cdr3_aa: CASSNSNEQFF
cdr3_nt: TGTGCCAGCTCCAACTCGAATGAGCAGTTCTTC
j_call: TRBJ2-1
v_call: TRBV6-6
cdr3_length: 11
clone_size: few
d_call: -

cdr3_aa: CASSLTGLDTEAFF
cdr3_nt: TGCGCCAGCAGCCTGACAGGGTTGGACACTGAAGCTTTCTTT
j_call: TRBJ1-1
v_call: TRBV5-1
cdr3_length: 14
clone_size: once
d_call: TRBD1

cdr3_aa: CSASQLRVGDTQYF
cdr3_nt: TGCAGTGCTAGCCAGTTGAGAGTAGGGGATACGCAGTATTTT
j_call: TRBJ2-3
v_call: TRBV20-1
cdr3_length: 14
clone_size: -
d_call: -

cdr3_aa: CASTLTGATGELFF
cdr3_nt: TGTGCCAGCACTCTGACAGGGGCGACCGGGGAGCTGTTTTTT
j_call: TRBJ2-2
v_call: TRBV12-3/TRBV12-4
cdr3_length: 14
clone_size: -
d_call: TRBD1

cdr3_aa: CASSRQGPNYEQYF
cdr3_nt: TGTGCCAGCAGCCGTCAGGGCCCGAATTACGAGCAGTACTTC
j_call: TRBJ2-7
v_call: TRBV7-2
cdr3_length: 14
clone_size: -
d_call: -

cdr3_aa: CASSLGLAETQYF
cdr3_nt: TGTGCCAGCAGCTTAGGTCTGGCGGAGACCCAGTACTTC
j_call: TRBJ2-5
v_call: TRBV7-6
cdr3_length: 13
clone_size: -
d_call: -

cdr3_aa: CASSSWTDISYEQYF
cdr3_nt: TGTGCCAGCAGTTCTTGGACGGATATCTCCTACGAGCAGTACTTC
j_call: TRBJ2-7
v_call: TRBV28
cdr3_length: 15
clone_size: -
d_call: -

cdr3_aa: CATSDLGSSCRGSPLHF
cdr3_nt: TGTGCCACCAGTGATTTGGGGTCGAGCTGCCGGGGTTCACCCCTCCACTTT
j_call: TRBJ1-6
v_call: TRBV24-1
cdr3_length: 17
clone_size: -
d_call: -

cdr3_aa: CATSVGFTYNEQFF
cdr3_nt: TGTGCCACCAGTGTGGGGTTCACCTACAATGAGCAGTTCTTC
j_call: TRBJ2-1
v_call: TRBV24-1
cdr3_length: 14
clone_size: -
d_call: -

cdr3_aa: CASSTLAGARQFF
cdr3_nt: TGTGCCAGCAGCACCTTAGCGGGAGCACGGCAGTTCTTC
j_call: TRBJ2-1
v_call: TRBV12-3/TRBV12-4
cdr3_length: 13
clone_size: -
d_call: TRBD2